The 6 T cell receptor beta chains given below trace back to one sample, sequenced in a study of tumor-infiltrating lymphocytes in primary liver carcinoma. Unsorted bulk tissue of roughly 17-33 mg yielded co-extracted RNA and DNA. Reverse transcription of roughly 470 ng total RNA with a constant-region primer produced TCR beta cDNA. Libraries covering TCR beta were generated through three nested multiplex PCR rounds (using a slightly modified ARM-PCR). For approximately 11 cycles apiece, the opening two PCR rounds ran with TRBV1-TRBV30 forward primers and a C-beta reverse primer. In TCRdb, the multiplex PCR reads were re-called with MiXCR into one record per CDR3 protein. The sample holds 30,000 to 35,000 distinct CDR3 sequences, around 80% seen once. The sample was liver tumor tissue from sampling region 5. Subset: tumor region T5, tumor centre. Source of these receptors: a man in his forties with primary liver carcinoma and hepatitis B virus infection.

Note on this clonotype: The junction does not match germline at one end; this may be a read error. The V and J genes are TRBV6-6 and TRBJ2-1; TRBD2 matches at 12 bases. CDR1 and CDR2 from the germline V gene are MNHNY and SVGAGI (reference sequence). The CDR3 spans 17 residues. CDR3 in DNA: TGTGCCGGCAGTTACTCGACTAGCGGGAGCGCCTACAATGAGCAGTTCTTC. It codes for CAGSYSTSGSAYNEQFF.

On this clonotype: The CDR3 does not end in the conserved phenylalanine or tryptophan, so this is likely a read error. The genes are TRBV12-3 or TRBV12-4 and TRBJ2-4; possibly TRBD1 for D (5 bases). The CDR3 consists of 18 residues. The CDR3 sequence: CASNLWGGADIAKNTQYS. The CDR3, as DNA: TGTGCCAGCAATTTATGGGGTGGGGCGGACATAGCCAAAAACACCCAGTACTCC.

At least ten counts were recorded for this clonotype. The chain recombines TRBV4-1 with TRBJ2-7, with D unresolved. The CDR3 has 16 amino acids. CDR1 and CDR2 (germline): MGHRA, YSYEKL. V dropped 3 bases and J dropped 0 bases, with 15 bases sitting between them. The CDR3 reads CASSQETSAISYEQYF. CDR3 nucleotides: TGCGCCAGCAGCCAGGAAACTTCGGCTATCTCCTACGAGCAGTACTTC.

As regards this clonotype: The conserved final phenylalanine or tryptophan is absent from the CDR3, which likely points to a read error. The CDR3, as DNA: TGCAGCGTTTCGACCGGACAGGAGACGCTTAGCACTGAAGCTTTCTCT. This codes for CSVSTGQETLSTEAFS. V and J are TRBV29-1 and TRBJ1-1, with 7 nucleotides matching TRBD1. After removal of 5 bases from V and 4 bases from J, the junction contained 16 bases not matched to a gene. The CDR3 is made up of 16 amino acids. Germline V gene data show CDR1 as SQVTM and CDR2 as ANQGSEA.

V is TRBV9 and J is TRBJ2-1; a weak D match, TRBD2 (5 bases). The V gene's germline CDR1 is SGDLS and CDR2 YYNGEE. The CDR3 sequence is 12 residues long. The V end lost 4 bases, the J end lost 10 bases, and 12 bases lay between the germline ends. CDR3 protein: CASSPSRGEQFF. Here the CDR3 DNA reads TGTGCCAGCAGCCCATCCCGCGGGGAGCAGTTCTTC. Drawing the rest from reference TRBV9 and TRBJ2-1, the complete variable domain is DSGVTQTPKHLITATGQRVTLRCSPRSGDLSVYWYQQSLDQGLQFLIQYYNGEERAKGNILERFSAQQFPDLHSELNLSSLELGDSALYFCASSPSRGEQFFGPGTRLTVL.

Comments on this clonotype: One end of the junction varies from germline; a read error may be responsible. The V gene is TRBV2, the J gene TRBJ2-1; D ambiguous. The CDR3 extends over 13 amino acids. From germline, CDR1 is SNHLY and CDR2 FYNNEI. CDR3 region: CASREGGTDEQFF. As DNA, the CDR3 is TGTGCCAGCAGAGAAGGCGGTACGGATGAACAGTTCTTC. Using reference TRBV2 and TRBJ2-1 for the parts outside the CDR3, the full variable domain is EPEVTQTPSHQVTQMGQEVILRCVPISNHLYFYWYRQILGQKVEFLVSFYNNEISEKSEIFDDQFSVERPDGSNFTLKIRSTKLEDSAMYFCASREGGTDEQFFGPGTRLTVL.